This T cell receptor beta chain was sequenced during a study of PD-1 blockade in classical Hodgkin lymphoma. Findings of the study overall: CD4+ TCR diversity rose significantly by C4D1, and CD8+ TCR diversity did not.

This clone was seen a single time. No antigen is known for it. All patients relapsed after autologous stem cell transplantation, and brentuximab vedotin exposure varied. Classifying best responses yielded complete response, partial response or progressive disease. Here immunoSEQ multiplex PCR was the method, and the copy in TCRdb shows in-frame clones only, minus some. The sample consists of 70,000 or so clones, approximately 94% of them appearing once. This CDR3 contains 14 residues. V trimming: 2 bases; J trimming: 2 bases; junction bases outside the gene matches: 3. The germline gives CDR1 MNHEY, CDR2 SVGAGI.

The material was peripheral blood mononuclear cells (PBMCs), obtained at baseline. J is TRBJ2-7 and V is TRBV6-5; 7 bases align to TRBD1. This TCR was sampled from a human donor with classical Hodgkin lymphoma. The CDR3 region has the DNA TGTGCCAGCAGTTACGAGGGGGCAGCCTACGAGCAGTACTTC. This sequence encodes CASSYEGAAYEQYF.